The 28 T cell receptor beta chains below come from one sample, sequenced in a study of shared clonotypes between healthy human individuals. This table comes from immunoSEQ multiplex PCR, and its TCRdb copy is limited to in-frame clones, with some not included. The table lists over 400,000 clones, over 70% of them singletons. The sample consisted of PBMCs. The receptors were sampled from a woman aged 40 to 55 in good health. Some clones in this sample may be carry-over from other donors' samples.

Worth noting for this clone: A far larger clone is a single base away, which makes a read error likely. Other DNA sequences in this specimen translate into the identical CDR3. The chain joins TRBV4-3 to TRBJ2-2; no clear D gene. CDR3 size: 18 residues. V gave up 4 bases and J gave up 5 bases, with 23 bases separating them. Germline V lookup: CDR1 LGHNA, CDR2 YSLEER. In nucleotides, the CDR3 is TGCGCCAGCAGCCGACGTCTTTTTTCGCGTGAAGGAACCGGGGAGCTGTTTTTT. The encoded protein is CASSRRLFSREGTGELFF.

In regard to this clone: This sequence may be a read error, since a much larger clone differs from it by one base. The V gene is TRBV20-1, the J gene TRBJ2-7, with D possibly TRBD1 on 6 matching bases. CDR1 and CDR2 (germline): DFQATT, SNEGSKA (reference sequence). The CDR3 length is 11 residues. The CDR3 loop reads CSASARGERYF. CDR3 bases: TGCAGTGCTAGTGCCAGGGGCGAGCGGTACTTC.

Of note for this clone: One base separates it from a far larger clone, so it is likely a read error. The rearrangement joins TRBV28 to TRBJ2-2, with D unclear. This CDR3 has 13 amino acids. Trimming pared 10 bases from V and 0 bases from J, leaving 9 bases between. Germline CDR1 MDHEN, CDR2 SYDVKM. The CDR3 nucleotides are TGTGCCACCTACAGTTCGAACACCGGGGAGCTGTTTTTT. It translates to CATYSSNTGELFF.

About this clone: A far larger clone is off by one base, so a read error is likely. The rearrangement uses TRBV29-1 and TRBJ1-1, with D tentatively TRBD1 (5 bases). Per germline, CDR1 SQVTM and CDR2 ANQGSEA. Trimming took off 4 bases at V and 4 bases at J, with 7 bases between the two ends. CDR3 size: 11 residues. As DNA, the CDR3 is TGCAGCGTTGCAGGGAGCACTGAAGCTTTCTTT. Translation: CSVAGSTEAFF.

The chain recombines TRBV13 with TRBJ2-5; no firm D call. This CDR3 region has 12 residues. Germline assignment: CDR1 PRHDT and CDR2 FYEKMQ (reference sequence). Trimming left V 0 bases short and J 6 bases short, with 5 bases between. The CDR3, as DNA: TGTGCCAGCAGCTTAGGCACTCAGACCCAGTACTTC. It specifies CASSLGTQTQYF.

With regard to this clone: A far larger clone is one base from this, pointing to a likely read error. Other DNA sequences in this sample translate to the same CDR3. The chain has TRBV13 and TRBJ1-1; D is unresolved. CDR1 and CDR2 (germline): PRHDT, FYEKMQ (reference sequence). CDR3 size: 15 residues. V dropped 3 bases and J dropped 4 bases, with 15 bases sitting between them. CDR3 amino acids: CASSFLGSAITEAFF. The CDR3 bases are TGTGCCAGCAGCTTCTTAGGCAGCGCAATCACTGAAGCTTTCTTT.

This sequence joins TRBV4-2 and TRBJ2-7; 10 nucleotides line up with TRBD1. The CDR3 totals 15 residues. Germline V CDR1 and CDR2: LGHNA, YNFKEQ. With V trimmed by 0 bases and J by 6 bases, 5 bases remained unmatched. In DNA, the CDR3 is TGTGCCAGCAGCCAAGAAGGGACAGGGGTCCGCGAGCAGTACTTC. Its translation is CASSQEGTGVREQYF.

The chain employs TRBV30 and TRBJ1-3; no clear D gene. The CDR3 spans 12 residues. V lost 0 bases to trimming and J lost 5 bases, with 5 bases between them. Germline V gene lookup returns CDR1 GTSNPN and CDR2 SVGIG (reference sequence). Here the CDR3 DNA reads TGTGCCTGGAGTGTACACAGAAACACCATATATTTT. It is translated as CAWSVHRNTIYF.

The rearrangement uses TRBV15 and TRBJ2-5; D remains unclear. Germline-derived CDR1 and CDR2 are LNHNV and YYDKDF (reference sequence). CDR3 length: 13 amino acids. V was trimmed by 1 base and J by 5 bases, leaving 8 bases between them. CDR3 coding DNA: TGTGCCACCAGCAGAGCGAACTTGGAGACCCAGTACTTC. Translation: CATSRANLETQYF.

There are many counts of this clone. At the DNA level, this CDR3 is encoded by other sequences in the same sample as well. The rearrangement uses TRBV7-2 and TRBJ2-2; a possible D gene is TRBD1 (6 bases). The germline CDR1 and CDR2 sequences are SGHTA and FQGNSA. The CDR3 extends over 15 amino acids. Trimming left V 8 bases short and J 1 base short, with 14 bases between. The CDR3 DNA reads as TGTGCCAGCGGGGATCAGACAGGGAACACCGGGGAGCTGTTTTTT. As protein: CASGDQTGNTGELFF.

This clone appeared a few times. The rearrangement joins TRBV18 to TRBJ2-2; 7 positions match TRBD2. The CDR3 is made up of 17 amino acids. CDR1 and CDR2 (germline): KGHSH, LQKENI. Trimming took 4 bases from V and 1 from J; bases not matched to a gene: 9. The CDR3 is CASSLGFGTKNTGELFF. DNA of the CDR3: TGTGCCAGCTCACTGGGGTTCGGGACTAAGAACACCGGGGAGCTGTTTTTT.

The chain links TRBV4-3 to TRBJ1-5; D might be TRBD1 (5 bases). The V and J ends lost 0 bases and 7 bases respectively, with 22 bases between them. CDR1 is LGHNA, CDR2 YSLEER, per germline. The CDR3 contains 18 residues. The chain's CDR3 is CASSQDLPGPGRRQPQHF. CDR3 nucleotides: TGCGCCAGCAGCCAAGACTTACCGGGACCAGGGAGGAGGCAGCCCCAGCATTTT.

This chain uses TRBV11-2 with TRBJ2-1; maybe TRBD2 (5 bases). Germline lookup yields CDR1 SGHAT and CDR2 FQNNGV. This CDR3 contains 16 residues. Trimming pared 0 bases from V and 8 bases from J, leaving 17 bases between. The CDR3, as DNA: TGTGCCAGCAGCTTAGACCCGGGGTACCGGTCCGATGAGCAGTTCTTC. Translation: CASSLDPGYRSDEQFF.

Remarks on this clone: This same CDR3 is encoded by further DNA sequences in the sample. This rearrangement joins TRBV11-3 to TRBJ2-2; no reliable D call. Germline lookup yields CDR1 SGHNT and CDR2 YENEEA. The length of the CDR3 is 14 residues. Trimming shortened V by 0 bases and J by 3 bases, and 5 bases separated the two germline ends. This CDR3 reads CASSLDRDTGELFF. Written as DNA, the CDR3 is TGTGCCAGCAGCTTAGACCGCGACACCGGGGAGCTGTTTTTT. Full variable domain (remainder filled in from reference TRBV11-3 and TRBJ2-2): EAGVVQSPRYKIIEKKQPVAFWCNPISGHNTLYWYLQNLGQGPELLIRYENEEAVDDSQLPKDRFSAERLKGVDSTLKIQPAELGDSAVYLCASSLDRDTGELFFGEGSRLTVL.

The sample holds a few counts of this clone. A far larger clone is a single base away, which makes a read error likely. The rearrangement uses TRBV30 and TRBJ1-5, with D perhaps TRBD1 (6 bases). Germline V gene lookup returns CDR1 GTSNPN and CDR2 SVGIG (reference sequence). CDR3 length equals 14 residues. V lost 6 bases, J lost 3 bases, and 15 bases lay in between. The CDR3 DNA follows: TGTGCCTGTAGTACTGGACAGAACAATCAGCCCCAGCATTTT. This sequence encodes CACSTGQNNQPQHF.

The rearrangement uses TRBV6-6 and TRBJ2-1, with 12 bases that match TRBD2. In germline, CDR1 is MNHNY, CDR2 SVGAGI (reference sequence). V dropped 4 bases and J dropped 3; count of bases not matched to a gene: 4. This CDR3 is 16 amino acids long. The CDR3 sequence is CASSSTSGSNYNEQFF. Here the CDR3 DNA reads TGTGCCAGCAGTTCGACTAGCGGGAGCAACTACAATGAGCAGTTCTTC.

This clone was counted a single time. The chain recombines TRBV9 with TRBJ2-2, with D uncertain. Trimming took 1 base from V and 4 from J, leaving 11 bases between them. Germline V lookup: CDR1 SGDLS, CDR2 YYNGEE. This CDR3 is 15 amino acids long. CDR3 DNA: TGTGCCAGCAGCGTAAGTTCTGGGTCCACCGGGGAGCTGTTTTTT. This translates into CASSVSSGSTGELFF.

The rearrangement uses TRBV4-1 and TRBJ2-1, with 7 bases aligning to TRBD2. With 6 bases clipped from V and 10 bases from J, the junction kept 15 bases outside the gene matches. CDR1 and CDR2 from the germline V gene are MGHRA and YSYEKL. This CDR3 has 15 amino acids. The CDR3 nucleotides read TGCGCCAGCAGTTCTCAAGCAGCGGGAAAGGGGGAGCAGTTCTTC. This sequence encodes CASSSQAAGKGEQFF.

This rearrangement joins TRBV4-3 to TRBJ2-5; 7 bases are shared with TRBD1. The length of the CDR3 is 15 residues. Germline CDR1 is LGHNA and CDR2 is YSLEER. V shed 1 base and J 3 bases; nucleotides not matched to a gene: 5. In DNA form, the CDR3 reads TGCGCCAGCAGCCAAGCCGGGACAGAGAAAGAGACCCAGTACTTC. Protein sequence: CASSQAGTEKETQYF.

V is TRBV5-4 and J is TRBJ2-2; D gene uncertain. From germline, CDR1 is SGHNT and CDR2 YYREEE (reference sequence). Trimming shortened V by 4 bases and J by 5 bases, and 15 bases separated the two germline ends. The CDR3 is 15 residues long. The CDR3 loop reads CASSPRVSVTGELFF. DNA for the CDR3: TGTGCCAGCAGCCCCCGTGTTTCCGTAACCGGGGAGCTGTTTTTT.

This clone showed up just a few times. This chain's CDR3 is CASSLSDRGHGDGYTF. CDR3 sequence (DNA): TGTGCCAGCTCACTCAGTGACAGGGGGCATGGGGATGGCTACACCTTC. This chain uses TRBV18 with TRBJ1-2; 10 bases are shared with TRBD1. Germline CDR1 is KGHSH and CDR2 is LQKENI. The trim removed 4 bases at V and 6 bases at J, leaving 11 bases unmatched. The CDR3 length is 16 residues.

The gene calls are TRBV5-4 and TRBJ2-1; 9 bases match TRBD2. The germline V gene has CDR1 SGHNT and CDR2 YYREEE (reference sequence). The CDR3 runs to 15 residues. V shed 2 bases and J 4 bases; nucleotides not matched to a gene: 4. As DNA, the CDR3 is TGTGCCAGCAGCTTCTGGACTAGCGCATACAATGAGCAGTTCTTC. It translates to CASSFWTSAYNEQFF.

The rearrangement uses TRBV5-1 and TRBJ2-5; the D is unclear. Trimming removed 1 base from V and 4 bases from J, with 8 bases in between. The germline V gene encodes CDR1 SGHRS and CDR2 YFSETQ. The CDR3 is made up of 13 amino acids. CDR3 DNA sequence: TGCGCCAGCAGCTTGATGGGCGGAGAGACCCAGTACTTC. Encoded protein: CASSLMGGETQYF.

This rearrangement joins TRBV29-1 to TRBJ2-7, with D perhaps matching TRBD2 (5 bases). CDR1 and CDR2 from the germline V gene are SQVTM and ANQGSEA. V lost 3 bases, J lost 3 bases, and 15 bases lay in between. This CDR3 spans 14 amino acids. CDR3 in amino acids: CSVEGVGRRYEQYF. In DNA, the CDR3 is TGCAGCGTTGAGGGAGTGGGTAGGCGCTACGAGCAGTACTTC.

This clone was seen once. A far bigger clonotype differs at one base, so this is likely a read error. The chain employs TRBV2 and TRBJ2-5; possibly TRBD1 for D (5 bases). The CDR3 extends over 16 amino acids. Looked up from germline, CDR1 is SNHLY and CDR2 is FYNNEI. Trimming removed 7 bases at V and 6 bases at J, with 24 bases between. The CDR3 is CASTAQGPDYQKTQYF. DNA for the CDR3: TGTGCCAGCACCGCTCAGGGTCCGGATTATCAAAAGACCCAGTACTTC.

The chain employs TRBV5-5 and TRBJ1-4; a possible D gene is TRBD1 (6 bases). Trimming stripped 3 bases from V and 7 bases from J, with 7 bases between. The V gene's germline CDR1 is SGHKS and CDR2 YYEKEE (reference sequence). The length of the CDR3 is 12 residues. CDR3 amino acids: CASSWGAEKLFF. In nucleotides, the CDR3 is TGTGCCAGCAGCTGGGGGGCTGAAAAACTGTTTTTT.

The chain links TRBV5-1 to TRBJ2-3, with 13 bases that match TRBD2. The V gene end was trimmed by 4 bases and the J gene end by 6 bases; junction bases not matched to a gene: 5. Germline CDR1 and CDR2: SGHRS and YFSETQ. The CDR3 runs to 15 residues. In DNA form, the CDR3 reads TGCGCCAGCAGCCTCTGGACTAGCGGGAGCGATACGCAGTATTTT. Protein product: CASSLWTSGSDTQYF.

Notes on this clone: A read error is the likely source, as a far larger clone sits one nucleotide away. The same CDR3 arises from other DNA sequences in this sample as well. The V gene is TRBV30, the J gene TRBJ2-5; 7 bases align to TRBD1. The CDR3 extends over 14 amino acids. The germline V gene has CDR1 GTSNPN and CDR2 SVGIG (reference sequence). The junction had 5 bases not matched to a gene; V was cut back by 3 bases and J by 1 base. The CDR3 DNA reads TGTGCCTGGAGACCCGGGACAGCCCAAGAGACCCAGTACTTC. Its translation is CAWRPGTAQETQYF.